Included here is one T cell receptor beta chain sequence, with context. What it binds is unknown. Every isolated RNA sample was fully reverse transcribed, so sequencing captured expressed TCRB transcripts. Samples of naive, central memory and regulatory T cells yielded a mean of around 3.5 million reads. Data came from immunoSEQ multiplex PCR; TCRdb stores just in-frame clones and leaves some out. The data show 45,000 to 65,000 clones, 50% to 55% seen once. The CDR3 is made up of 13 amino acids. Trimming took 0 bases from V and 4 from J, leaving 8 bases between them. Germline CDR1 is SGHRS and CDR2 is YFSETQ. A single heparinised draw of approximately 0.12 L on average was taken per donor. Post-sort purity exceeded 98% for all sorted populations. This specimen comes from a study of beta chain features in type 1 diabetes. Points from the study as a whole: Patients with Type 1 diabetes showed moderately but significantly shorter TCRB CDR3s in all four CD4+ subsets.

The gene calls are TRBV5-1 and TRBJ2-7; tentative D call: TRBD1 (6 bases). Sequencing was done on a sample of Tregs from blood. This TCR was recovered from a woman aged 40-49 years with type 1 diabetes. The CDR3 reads CASSLGTGYEQYF. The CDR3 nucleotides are TGCGCCAGCAGCTTGGGCACAGGGTACGAGCAGTACTTC.